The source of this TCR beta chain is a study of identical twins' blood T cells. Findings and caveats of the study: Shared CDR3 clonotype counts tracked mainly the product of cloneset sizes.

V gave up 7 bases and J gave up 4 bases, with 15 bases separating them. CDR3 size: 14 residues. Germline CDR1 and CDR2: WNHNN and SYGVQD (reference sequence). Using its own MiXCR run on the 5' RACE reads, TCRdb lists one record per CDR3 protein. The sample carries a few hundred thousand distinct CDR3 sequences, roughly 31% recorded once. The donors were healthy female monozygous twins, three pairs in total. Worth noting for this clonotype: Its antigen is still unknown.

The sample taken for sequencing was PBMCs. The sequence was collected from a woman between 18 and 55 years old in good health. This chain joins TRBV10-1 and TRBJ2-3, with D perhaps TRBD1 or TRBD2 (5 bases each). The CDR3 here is CASKGARGPDTQYF. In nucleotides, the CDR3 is TGCGCCAGCAAGGGAGCAAGGGGTCCAGATACGCAGTATTTT.